These 14 T cell receptor beta chains were all obtained from the same sample, sequenced in a study of cytomegalovirus exposure and HLA in healthy donors. Primers for the PCR totalled 60 Vbeta and 13 Jbeta. Data came from immunoSEQ multiplex PCR; TCRdb stores just in-frame clones and leaves some out. The top ten hold 9% to 12% of the sample, which has 80,000 to 100,000 clones, more than 75% seen once. The sequenced sample consisted of PBMCs. The receptors stem from a human donor in good health.

The chain uses TRBV30 and TRBJ1-1; 8 bases are shared with TRBD1. The CDR3 consists of 13 residues. Trimming at V came to 8 bases and at J to 5 bases, leaving 10 bases not matched to a gene. Per germline, CDR1 GTSNPN and CDR2 SVGIG (reference sequence). The CDR3 reads CARDRRGGTEAFF. CDR3 DNA sequence: TGTGCCCGGGACAGGCGGGGGGGTACTGAAGCTTTCTTT.

J is TRBJ2-5 and V is TRBV19; 11 bases fit TRBD2. Looked up from germline, CDR1 is LNHDA and CDR2 is SQIVND (reference sequence). Unmatched junction bases numbered 8, after V lost 3 bases and J lost 5 bases. This CDR3 has 16 residues. The CDR3 here is CASSIRATSGVETQYF. The DNA for the CDR3 is TGTGCCAGTAGTATTCGCGCGACTAGCGGGGTCGAGACCCAGTACTTC.

The chain is built from TRBV7-9 and TRBJ1-3; possibly TRBD1 for D (6 bases). Trimming left V 5 bases short and J 4 bases short, with 12 bases between. The V gene's germline CDR1 is SEHNR and CDR2 FQNEAQ (reference sequence). The CDR3 totals 14 residues. CDR3 residues: CASSGRGTGNTIYF. DNA of the CDR3: TGTGCCAGCAGCGGTAGGGGGACGGGAAACACCATATATTTT.

V is TRBV6-5 and J is TRBJ2-2; tentative D call: TRBD2 (6 bases). Germline V lookup: CDR1 MNHEY, CDR2 SVGAGI. This CDR3 is 13 amino acids long. V was trimmed by 1 base and J by 7 bases, leaving 7 bases between them. For the CDR3, the DNA is TGTGCCAGCAGTTACTGGAGGGACGGGGAGCTGTTTTTT. As protein: CASSYWRDGELFF.

This clone is a singleton in its sample. The rearrangement uses TRBV7-9 and TRBJ2-5, with a possible D match to TRBD2 (5 bases). The CDR3 extends over 14 amino acids. Germline lookup yields CDR1 SEHNR and CDR2 FQNEAQ (reference sequence). Between the trimmed V and J ends, which lost 0 bases and 4 bases, there was a span of 9 bases. CDR3 in amino acids: CASSLAGVAETQYF. CDR3 DNA sequence: TGTGCCAGCAGCTTAGCGGGAGTCGCAGAGACCCAGTACTTC.

This rearrangement joins TRBV5-5 to TRBJ1-6; 11 positions agree with TRBD1. The V and J ends lost 2 bases and 2 bases, in that order; junction bases with no gene match: 9. Per germline, CDR1 SGHKS and CDR2 YYEKEE (reference sequence). This CDR3 has 19 residues. For the CDR3, the DNA is TGTGCCAGCAGCTTATCCGGGACAGGGGGTCTTACCTATAATTCACCCCTCCACTTT. It translates to CASSLSGTGGLTYNSPLHF.

The chain is built from TRBV7-3 and TRBJ2-7, with TRBD2 matching over 7 bases. CDR1 is SGHTA and CDR2 is FQGTGA in the germline V gene. This CDR3 has 13 residues. Trimming took 2 bases from V and 3 from J; bases not matched to a gene: 1. DNA for the CDR3: TGTGCCAGCAGCTTAGGGGGGGGCTACGAGCAGTACTTC. The encoded protein is CASSLGGGYEQYF. The complete variable domain, with remaining parts taken from reference TRBV7-3 and TRBJ2-7, reads GAGVSQTPSNKVTEKGKYVELRCDPISGHTALYWYRQSLGQGPEFLIYFQGTGAADDSGLPNDRFFAVRPEGSVSTLKIQRTERGDSAVYLCASSLGGGYEQYFGPGTRLTVT.

The chain has TRBV2 and TRBJ2-7; D not resolved. CDR3 length: 16 amino acids. Germline CDR1 and CDR2: SNHLY and FYNNEI. V was trimmed by 3 bases and J by 0 bases, leaving 15 bases between them. The CDR3 here is CASSDRQPHLSYEQYF. In DNA form, the CDR3 reads TGTGCCAGCAGTGACAGGCAACCTCACCTCTCCTACGAGCAGTACTTC. The full variable domain, completed using reference TRBV2 and TRBJ2-7, is EPEVTQTPSHQVTQMGQEVILRCVPISNHLYFYWYRQILGQKVEFLVSFYNNEISEKSEIFDDQFSVERPDGSNFTLKIRSTKLEDSAMYFCASSDRQPHLSYEQYFGPGTRLTVT.

This chain uses TRBV30 with TRBJ1-6; D gene ambiguous. V lost 1 base and J lost 10, with 5 bases in between. Germline values: CDR1 GTSNPN, CDR2 SVGIG (reference sequence). This CDR3 spans 11 amino acids. The CDR3, as DNA: TGTGCCTGGAGTGACGGGTCACCCCTCCACTTT. Translation: CAWSDGSPLHF.

This sequence joins TRBV5-4 and TRBJ2-2; 8 bases match TRBD2. The germline V gene has CDR1 SGHNT and CDR2 YYREEE (reference sequence). Trimming removed 2 bases from V and 0 bases from J; junction bases left unmatched: 3. The CDR3 runs 16 residues. Here the CDR3 DNA reads TGTGCCAGCAGCTTAGGCGGGGGGACGAACACCGGGGAGCTGTTTTTT. This codes for CASSLGGGTNTGELFF.

This rearrangement joins TRBV6-4 to TRBJ2-2, with D unclear. Germline V lookup: CDR1 MRHNA, CDR2 SNTAGT. The CDR3 extends over 13 amino acids. Trimming left V 6 bases short and J 4 bases short, with 9 bases between. The CDR3 region is CASSEQSTGELFF. In DNA, the CDR3 is TGTGCCAGCAGCGAACAGAGCACCGGGGAGCTGTTTTTT.

This chain links TRBV25-1 with TRBJ2-1, with 10 positions matching TRBD2. There are 16 residues in the CDR3. After removal of 6 bases from V and 6 bases from J, the junction contained 11 bases not matched to a gene. The germline V gene has CDR1 MGHDK and CDR2 SYGVNS. CDR3 residues: CASRGSGGASLNEQFF. The CDR3 DNA follows: TGTGCCAGCAGGGGAAGCGGGGGGGCCTCTCTCAATGAGCAGTTCTTC.

The V call is TRBV19, the J call TRBJ1-2; 8 bases are shared with TRBD1. With V trimmed by 4 bases and J by 4 bases, 14 bases remained unmatched. Germline CDR1 LNHDA, CDR2 SQIVND (reference sequence). The CDR3 spans 17 residues. CDR3 sequence reads: CASSNPFRQGQVYGYTF. CDR3 sequence (DNA): TGTGCCAGTAGTAATCCCTTTAGACAGGGGCAGGTCTATGGCTACACCTTC.

The V and J genes are TRBV25-1 and TRBJ2-7, with TRBD2 identical over 14 bases. The CDR3 has 16 residues. The junction had 5 bases not matched to a gene; V was cut back by 0 bases and J by 7 bases. CDR1 is MGHDK and CDR2 is SYGVNS in the germline V gene. As DNA, the CDR3 is TGTGCCAGCAGTGAATATGGGACTAGCGGGGGTCAGGAGCAGTACTTC. This translates into CASSEYGTSGGQEQYF.